This T cell receptor beta chain was obtained from a study of T cells in Graves' hyperthyroidism and ophthalmopathy. Findings and caveats of the study: Ophthalmopathy was told apart from stable hyperthyroidism by a 13 V-J model.

Worth noting for this clonotype: Antigen unknown.

The CDR3 spans 14 residues. Trimming at V came to 6 bases and at J to 4 bases, leaving 6 bases not matched to a gene. Looked up from germline, CDR1 is MNHNS and CDR2 is SASEGT. Blood was obtained at the first hyperthyroidism diagnosis, which preceded any ophthalmopathy symptoms. RNA transcripts were the template for amplifying TCR beta CDR3 regions. First-round RT-PCR with HTBI primers amplified the TCR CDR3 region. TCRdb processed the multiplex PCR reads anew with MiXCR; each CDR3 protein has one entry. The sample has about 720,000 distinct CDR3 sequences, around 20% seen once; the top ten hold about a sixth.

Sequencing used blood. The chain recombines TRBV6-1 with TRBJ1-1; 9 positions agree with TRBD1. The clonotype was recovered from a woman in her 50s with Graves' hyperthyroidism that later progressed to Graves' ophthalmopathy. CDR3 amino acids: CASRDRGGGTEAFF. The CDR3 nucleotides are TGTGCCAGCAGAGACAGGGGGGGGGGCACTGAAGCTTTCTTT.